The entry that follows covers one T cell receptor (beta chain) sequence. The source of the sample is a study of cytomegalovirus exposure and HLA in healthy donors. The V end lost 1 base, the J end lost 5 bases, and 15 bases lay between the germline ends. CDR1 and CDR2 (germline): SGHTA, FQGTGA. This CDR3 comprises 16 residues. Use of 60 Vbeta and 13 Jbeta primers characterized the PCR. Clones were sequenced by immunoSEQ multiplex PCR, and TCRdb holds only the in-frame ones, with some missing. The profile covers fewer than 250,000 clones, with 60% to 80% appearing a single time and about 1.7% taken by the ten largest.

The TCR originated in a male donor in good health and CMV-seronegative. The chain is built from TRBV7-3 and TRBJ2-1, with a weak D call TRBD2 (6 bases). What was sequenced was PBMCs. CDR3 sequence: CASSLRAAGSNNEQFF. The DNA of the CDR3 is TGTGCCAGCAGCTTAAGGGCTGCGGGGAGCAACAATGAGCAGTTCTTC.